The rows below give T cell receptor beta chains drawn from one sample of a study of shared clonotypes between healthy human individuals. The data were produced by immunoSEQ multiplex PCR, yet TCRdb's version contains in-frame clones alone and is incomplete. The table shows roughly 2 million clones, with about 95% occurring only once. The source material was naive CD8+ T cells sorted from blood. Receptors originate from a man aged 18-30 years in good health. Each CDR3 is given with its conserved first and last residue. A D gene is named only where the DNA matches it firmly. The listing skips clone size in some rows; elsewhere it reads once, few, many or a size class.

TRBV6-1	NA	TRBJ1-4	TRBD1	TGTGCCAGCAGTGAAGCGGCATACAGGGGCAAGGAAAAACTGTTTTTT	CASSEAAYRGKEKLFF
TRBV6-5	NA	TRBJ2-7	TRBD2	TGTGCCGAAGGTACGGGGGAGGGATACGAGCAGTACTTC	CAEGTGEGYEQYF
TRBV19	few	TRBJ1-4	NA	TGTGCCAGTAGTATCGGTGGGCGAACTAATGAAAAACTGTTTTTT	CASSIGGRTNEKLFF
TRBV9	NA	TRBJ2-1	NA	TGTGCCAGCAGCGTAGGACTAGGGATGTACAATGAGCAGTTCTTC	CASSVGLGMYNEQFF
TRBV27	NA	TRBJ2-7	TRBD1	TGTGCCAGCAGTTTAAGGCAGGGGGTCTACGAGCAGTACTTC	CASSLRQGVYEQYF
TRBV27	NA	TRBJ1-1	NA	TGTGCCAGCAGTTTAGCCGGGAACACTGAAGCTTTCTTT	CASSLAGNTEAFF
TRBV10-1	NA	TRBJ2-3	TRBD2	TGCGCCAGCAGTCCGCGGGGGGCTAGCACAGATACGCAGTATTTT	CASSPRGASTDTQYF
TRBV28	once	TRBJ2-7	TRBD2	TGTGCCAGCAGTTTACCGGGACTAGCGGGGGGAAGCGAGCAGTACTTC	CASSLPGLAGGSEQYF
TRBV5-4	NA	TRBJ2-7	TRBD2	TGTGCCAGCAGCTCGGGACTAGCGGGGTCAGATAGCGAGCAGTACTTC	CASSSGLAGSDSEQYF
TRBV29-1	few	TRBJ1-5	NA	TGCAGCGTTTCGGACGGAATTTATCAGCCCCAGCATTTT	CSVSDGIYQPQHF
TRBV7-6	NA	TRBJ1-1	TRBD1	TGTGCCAGCAGCTCCGGACAGGTTGAGGGCACTGAAGCTTTCTTT	CASSSGQVEGTEAFF
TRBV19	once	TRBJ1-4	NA	TGTGCCAGTAGTTTCGGTGAAAAACTGTTTTTT	CASSFGEKLFF
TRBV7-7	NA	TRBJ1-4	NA	TGTGCTAGCAGCCCGCAGCCCGGTCGAGAAAACAAAAAACTGTTTTTT	CASSPQPGRENKKLFF
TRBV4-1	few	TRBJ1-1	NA	TGCGCCAGCAGCCGGACAGCGGGCACTGAAGCTTTCTTT	CASSRTAGTEAFF
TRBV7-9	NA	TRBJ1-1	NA	TGTGCCAGCAGCTTAGAGGGGGGAACGGTGAACACTGAAGCTTTCTTT	CASSLEGGTVNTEAFF
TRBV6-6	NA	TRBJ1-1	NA	TGTGCCAGCAGTTACAAGGGAGGAAACACTGAAGCTTTCTTT	CASSYKGGNTEAFF
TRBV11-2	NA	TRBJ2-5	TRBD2	TGTGCCAGCAGCTTAGACCTAGCGGGGGGGCCCTGGGGCCAAGAGACCCAGTACTTC	CASSLDLAGGPWGQETQYF
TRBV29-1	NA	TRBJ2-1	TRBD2	TGCAGCGTTGCTAGCGGGGGGGCCAATGAGCAGTTCTTC	CSVASGGANEQFF
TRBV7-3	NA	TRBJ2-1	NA	TGTGCCAGCAGCCCTTTTCGAGCGGACAATGAGCAGTTCTTC	CASSPFRADNEQFF
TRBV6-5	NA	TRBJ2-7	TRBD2	TGTGCCACCCGGGGGGACTACTACGAGCAGTACTTC	CATRGDYYEQYF
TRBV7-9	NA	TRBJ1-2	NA	TGTGCCAGCAGCTCCTCACAGGGATTCTATGGCTACACCTTC	CASSSSQGFYGYTF
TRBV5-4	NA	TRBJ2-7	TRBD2	TGTGCCAGCAGCTTGGATGGTAGCGGGAGGTACGAGCAGTACTTC	CASSLDGSGRYEQYF
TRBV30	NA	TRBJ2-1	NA	TGTGCCTGGAGTGCGACGACCGGCGGTGAGCAGTTCTTC	CAWSATTGGEQFF
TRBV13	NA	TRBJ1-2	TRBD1	TGTGCCAGCAGCCAGGGACAGGGTAACTATGGCTACACCTTC	CASSQGQGNYGYTF
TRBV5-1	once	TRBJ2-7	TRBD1	TGCGCCAGCAGCCTCCAACAGGGGATGAAATACGAGCAGTACTTC	CASSLQQGMKYEQYF
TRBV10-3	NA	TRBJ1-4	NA	TGTGCCATCAGTGCTAATCTGGAAAAACTGTTTTTT	CAISANLEKLFF
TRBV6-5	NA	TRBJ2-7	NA	TGTGCCAGCAGTGACCGGAATTTCGCCTACGAGCAGTACTTC	CASSDRNFAYEQYF
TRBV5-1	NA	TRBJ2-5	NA	TGCGCCAGCAGCTGGAGGGGGGCAGCCCAAGAGACCCAGTACTTC	CASSWRGAAQETQYF
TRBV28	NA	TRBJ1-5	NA	TGTGCCAGCAGTTTAAGTGGCACAGGGCAGCAGCCCCAGCATTTT	CASSLSGTGQQPQHF
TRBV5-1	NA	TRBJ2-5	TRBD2	TGCGCCAGCAGCTTGGCGGGACTAGCGGGACCACAAGAGACCCAGTACTTC	CASSLAGLAGPQETQYF
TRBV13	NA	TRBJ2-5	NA	TGTGCCAGCAGCTCCCAAGGGGAGGAGACCCAGTACTTC	CASSSQGEETQYF
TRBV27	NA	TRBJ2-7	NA	TGTGCCAGCAGGTGGACTACCTCCTACGAGCAGTACTTC	CASRWTTSYEQYF
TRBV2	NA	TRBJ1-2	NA	TGTGCCAGCAGTGCCACAGACCCACAGGGTGGCTACACCTTC	CASSATDPQGGYTF
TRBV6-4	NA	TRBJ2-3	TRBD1	TGTGCCAGCAGGGAGATGACAGGGGTGGAAGATACGCAGTATTTT	CASREMTGVEDTQYF
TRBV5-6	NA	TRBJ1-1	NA	TGTGCCAGCAGCTTGAGGCTCAGTGCGAACACTGAAGCTTTCTTT	CASSLRLSANTEAFF
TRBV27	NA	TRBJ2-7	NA	TGTGCCAGCAGTTTTCAGGGGAGCTCCTACGAGCAGTACTTC	CASSFQGSSYEQYF
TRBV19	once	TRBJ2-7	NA	TGTGCCAGTAGTATGGGTGAGGGCTACGAGCAGTACTTC	CASSMGEGYEQYF
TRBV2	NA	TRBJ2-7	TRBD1	TGTGCCACTTATTCCGGGACAGGGTCCTACGAGCAGTACTTC	CATYSGTGSYEQYF
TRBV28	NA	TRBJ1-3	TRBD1	TGTGCCAGCAGTCCGGACAGGGGGAACACCATATATTTT	CASSPDRGNTIYF
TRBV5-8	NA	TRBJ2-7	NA	TGTGCCAGCAGCTTGGGGGGGACGTACGAGCAGTACTTC	CASSLGGTYEQYF
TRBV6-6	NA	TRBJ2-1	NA	TGTGCCAGCAGGCATCAGGGTGTGGAGCAGTTCTTC	CASRHQGVEQFF
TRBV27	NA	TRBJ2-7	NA	TGTGCCAGCAGTTTAGGGGCCGTAAGGGTTGGCGAGCAGTACTTC	CASSLGAVRVGEQYF
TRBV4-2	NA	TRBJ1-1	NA	TGTGCCAGCAGCCCGATGGGGACGAACACTGAAGCTTTCTTT	CASSPMGTNTEAFF